Listed below are T cell receptor beta chains from one sample, sequenced in a study of blood T cell repertoires in COVID-19. Data came from immunoSEQ multiplex PCR; TCRdb stores just in-frame clones and leaves some out. Of about 200,000 clones listed, roughly 85% were seen once; the top ten hold about 2.4%. The sequenced sample was peripheral blood. These receptors were obtained from a woman aged 70-85 years with COVID-19, enrolled during active disease. Both conserved end residues are part of each CDR3. The D gene is left open where the match is weak. Clone size, where shown, is once, few, many, or a class for clones that have expanded.

D	V	J	size	DNA	CDR3
.	TRBV11-3	TRBJ2-1	.	TGTGCCAGCAGCTTAGTAGTTACTAGGTACAATGAGCAGTTCTTC	CASSLVVTRYNEQFF
TRBD2	TRBV3-1/TRBV3-2	TRBJ2-7	.	TGTGCCAGCAGCCAACCCGGGACTAGCGGATCCTACGAGCAGTACTTC	CASSQPGTSGSYEQYF
.	TRBV19	TRBJ1-1	.	TGTGCCAGTAGTCAACAGGGCGGCACTGAAGCTTTCTTT	CASSQQGGTEAFF
TRBD1	TRBV24-1	TRBJ2-1	.	TGTGCCACCGGAAGCAGGGGGCAGACCTACAATGAGCAGTTCTTC	CATGSRGQTYNEQFF
.	TRBV7-9	TRBJ1-4	once	TGTGCCAGCAGCTTCCAGGCAACTAATGAAAAACTGTTTTTT	CASSFQATNEKLFF
TRBD1	TRBV5-1	TRBJ1-1	.	TGCGCCAGCAGCGACGCCGGGACAGGGGGTGAGACTGAAGCTTTCTTT	CASSDAGTGGETEAFF
TRBD1	TRBV24-1	TRBJ1-2	.	TGTGCCACCAGTGATTTTTCAGGGGGCGACTATGGCTACACCTTC	CATSDFSGGDYGYTF
TRBD1	TRBV4-3	TRBJ2-3	.	TGCGCCAGCAGCCAAGCGCGTCCTGGGACAGGGGGCGCAAGGGGGCAGTATTTT	CASSQARPGTGGARGQYF
.	TRBV4-2	TRBJ1-5	.	TGTGCCAGCAGCCAAGATAACGACCGGAGTTTGCCCCAGCATTTT	CASSQDNDRSLPQHF
.	TRBV4-3	TRBJ1-1	.	TGCGCCAGCAGCCAAGATCGGGAGGGGCCCACTGAAGCTTTCTTT	CASSQDREGPTEAFF
.	TRBV2	TRBJ1-2	.	TGTGCCAGCAGGTGGGCCGGGGTCAGTGATGGCTACACCTTC	CASRWAGVSDGYTF
.	TRBV5-1	TRBJ1-1	.	TGCGCCAGCAGCGGGCCCGGGCGGGGCACTGAAGCTTTCTTT	CASSGPGRGTEAFF
.	TRBV6-5	TRBJ2-1	.	TGTGCCATCGACACCGGGGGTAATGAGCAGTTCTTC	CAIDTGGNEQFF
TRBD2	TRBV7-2	TRBJ2-7	.	TGTGCCAGCAGCATAGCGGGAGGGACCTACGAGCAGTACTTC	CASSIAGGTYEQYF
TRBD2	TRBV10-3	TRBJ2-7	.	TGTGCCATCAGTGAACTAGCGGGAGTTTACGAGCAGTACTTC	CAISELAGVYEQYF
TRBD2	TRBV11-3	TRBJ2-7	.	TGTGCCAGCAGCCTGTGGGGAGGGACCTCCTACGAGCAGTACTTC	CASSLWGGTSYEQYF
TRBD1	TRBV5-8	TRBJ1-2	.	TGTGCCAGCAGCCCCCGGACAGGGTTTGTGGGCTACACCTTC	CASSPRTGFVGYTF
TRBD1	TRBV6-6	TRBJ2-7	.	TGTGCCAGCAGTCCTACAGGGGGAGTCGAGCAGTACTTC	CASSPTGGVEQYF
TRBD2	TRBV7-2	TRBJ2-7	.	TGTGCCAGCAGCTTCCGCCCTAGCGGGGGGGCGTACGAGCAGTACTTC	CASSFRPSGGAYEQYF
TRBD1	TRBV5-6	TRBJ2-2	once	TGTGCCAGCAGCTTGCCTATCCGGCCAGGGGGCACCGGGGAGCTGTTTTTT	CASSLPIRPGGTGELFF
.	TRBV2	TRBJ1-2	.	TGTGCCAGCATCGGACAGCCTCGGAACTATGGCTACACCTTC	CASIGQPRNYGYTF
TRBD2	TRBV3-1/TRBV3-2	TRBJ2-1	.	TGTGCCAGCAGCCAAGGTCGCGGGGGGGGCAATGAGCAGTTCTTC	CASSQGRGGGNEQFF
TRBD1	TRBV19	TRBJ1-1	once	TGTGCCAGTAGTTCACGACAGGGGGCAGGGACTGAAGCTTTCTTT	CASSSRQGAGTEAFF
.	TRBV28	TRBJ1-5	.	TGTGCCAGCAGTTTGAGAACGATGGGCAATCAGCCCCAGCATTTT	CASSLRTMGNQPQHF
.	TRBV7-9	TRBJ2-7	.	TGTGCCAGCAGCCCGAGGGCGGCTAACCCGCAGTACTTC	CASSPRAANPQYF
TRBD1	TRBV2	TRBJ1-1	.	TGTGCCAGCAGCCGGACTGGGACAGGAGCTTTCTTT	CASSRTGTGAFF
.	TRBV28	TRBJ2-1	.	TGTGCCGCCGGGACAGGGTTTGGACTAGCGAGAAATGAGCAGTTCTTC	CAAGTGFGLARNEQFF
TRBD1	TRBV29-1	TRBJ2-7	.	TGCAGCGGGGGGACAGACGAGCAGTACTTC	CSGGTDEQYF
TRBD1	TRBV30	TRBJ1-6	.	TGTGCCTGGAGTCCAACCACAGGGGCCCACTGGAGCTCCTATAATTCACCCCTCCACTTT	CAWSPTTGAHWSSYNSPLHF
.	TRBV9	TRBJ2-3	.	TGTGCCAGCAGCGACCGGAGCAGCACAGATACGCAGTATTTT	CASSDRSSTDTQYF
.	TRBV4-3	TRBJ1-2	.	TGCGCCAGCAGCCAAGATCAAGCAGGGCTGGACTATGGCTACACCTTC	CASSQDQAGLDYGYTF
TRBD1	TRBV3-1/TRBV3-2	TRBJ1-1	.	TGTGCCAGCAGCCTCTCCGGGACAGGGGACACTGAAGCTTTCTTT	CASSLSGTGDTEAFF
.	TRBV6-2/TRBV6-3	TRBJ1-1	.	TGTGCCAGCAGTTACGTAGTGAACACTGAAGCTTTCTTT	CASSYVVNTEAFF
.	TRBV5-1	TRBJ2-1	.	TGCGCCACCCCCGCGAGGGGGGGATACGGCAATGAGCAGTTCTTC	CATPARGGYGNEQFF
.	TRBV5-1	TRBJ1-1	.	TGCGCCAGCAGCGTAGCAGAGAACACTGAAGCTTTCTTT	CASSVAENTEAFF
.	TRBV10-3	TRBJ1-1	.	TGTGCCATCAGCGCCGACCGGGGGGTCGTTAGGGAAGCTTTCTTT	CAISADRGVVREAFF
TRBD1	TRBV18	TRBJ1-2	.	TGTGCCAGCTCAGGGGGACAGGATAACTATGGCTACACCTTC	CASSGGQDNYGYTF
TRBD1	TRBV7-9	TRBJ1-2	once	TGTGCCAGCAGCCCCGGACAGGGTTATGGCTACACCTTC	CASSPGQGYGYTF
.	TRBV7-2	TRBJ1-5	.	TGTGCCAGCAGCCCCCGGGGGGGCGGAAAACAGCCCCAGCATTTT	CASSPRGGGKQPQHF
.	TRBV11-3	TRBJ2-1	.	TGTGCCAGCAGCTTACACCGATCGGGAGCCTACAATGAGCAGTTCTTC	CASSLHRSGAYNEQFF
TRBD2	TRBV2	TRBJ2-1	.	TGTGCCAGCAGTCTTAGACTAGCGGAAGACTTCAATGAGCAGTTCTTC	CASSLRLAEDFNEQFF
TRBD2	TRBV5-4	TRBJ2-5	.	TGTGCCAGCAGCTTAGGGGGGGCTAGCGGGAGTAAAGAGACCCAGTACTTC	CASSLGGASGSKETQYF
.	TRBV6-2/TRBV6-3	TRBJ2-6	.	TGTGCCAGCAGCCGCGCGGGCGAGCTTGGGGCCAACGTCCTGACTTTC	CASSRAGELGANVLTF
.	TRBV5-1	TRBJ1-3	.	TGCGCCAGCAGCTCGCAAGACAGCGGAAACACCATATATTTT	CASSSQDSGNTIYF
.	TRBV3-1/TRBV3-2	TRBJ2-3	.	TGTGCCAGCAGCCAAGATAGAAGCGGCCGCACAGATACGCAGTATTTT	CASSQDRSGRTDTQYF
TRBD2	TRBV18	TRBJ2-7	.	TGTGCCAGCTCCCCTACTAGCGGGGATCTCTACGAGCAGTACTTC	CASSPTSGDLYEQYF